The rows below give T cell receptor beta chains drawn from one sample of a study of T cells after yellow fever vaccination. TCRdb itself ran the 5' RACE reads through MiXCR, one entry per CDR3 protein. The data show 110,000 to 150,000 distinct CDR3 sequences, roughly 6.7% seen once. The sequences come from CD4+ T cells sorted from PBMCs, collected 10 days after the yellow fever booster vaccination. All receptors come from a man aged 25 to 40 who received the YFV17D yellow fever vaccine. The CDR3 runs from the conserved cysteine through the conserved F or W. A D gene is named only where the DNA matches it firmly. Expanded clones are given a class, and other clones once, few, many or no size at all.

DNA: TGTGCCAGCAGTTCTCGGGGGACTAGCGGGAGCACCGGGGAGCTGTTTTTT; CDR3: CASSSRGTSGSTGELFF; V: TRBV12-3/TRBV12-4; size: many; J: TRBJ2-2; D: TRBD2
DNA: TGTGCCAGCAGTTACTCAGGCGGTGACAATCAGCCCCAGCATTTT; CDR3: CASSYSGGDNQPQHF; V: TRBV6-5; size: many; J: TRBJ1-5; D: -
DNA: TGTGCCAGCAGCTTAGGGGACAAGCGGGAGTACCAAGAGACCCAGTACTTC; CDR3: CASSLGDKREYQETQYF; V: TRBV7-9; size: many; J: TRBJ2-5; D: TRBD2
DNA: TGTGCCACCAGTGAACCCCAGGGTAATGAGCAGTTCTTC; CDR3: CATSEPQGNEQFF; V: TRBV24-1; size: many; J: TRBJ2-1; D: -
DNA: TGTGCCAGCAGTACATCCGACGTCGAGCAGTACTTC; CDR3: CASSTSDVEQYF; V: TRBV6-6; size: -; J: TRBJ2-7; D: -
DNA: TGCAGCGTCAGAAAATTAACTAGCGATGAGCAGTTCTTC; CDR3: CSVRKLTSDEQFF; V: TRBV29-1; size: many; J: TRBJ2-1; D: TRBD2
DNA: TGCAGTGTCCAAGGGACTAGCGGGAGACCCTACGAGCAGTACTTC; CDR3: CSVQGTSGRPYEQYF; V: TRBV20-1; size: many; J: TRBJ2-7; D: TRBD2
DNA: TGCGCCAGCAGCTTCGGTGGTATCGTAGGCGTGGACACCTTC; CDR3: CASSFGGIVGVDTF; V: TRBV5-1; size: many; J: TRBJ1-2; D: -
DNA: TGCGCCAGCAGCTTCAAGGGCCCGAACACTGAAGCTTTCTTT; CDR3: CASSFKGPNTEAFF; V: TRBV5-1; size: many; J: TRBJ1-1; D: -
DNA: TGTGCCAGCAGCCTAGGACTAGCGGGAACCCTACGGGAGCAGTTCTTC; CDR3: CASSLGLAGTLREQFF; V: TRBV11-2; size: -; J: TRBJ2-1; D: TRBD2
DNA: TGTGCCAGCAGCTCCCCCGGGGGGCGGGCGAGCTCCTACAATGAGCAGTTCTTC; CDR3: CASSSPGGRASSYNEQFF; V: TRBV5-5; size: many; J: TRBJ2-1; D: -
DNA: TGTGCCAGCTGGAGACAGGGCGGCACAGATACGCAGTATTTT; CDR3: CASWRQGGTDTQYF; V: TRBV6-1; size: many; J: TRBJ2-3; D: TRBD1
DNA: TGCAGCGTTGCCACAGGGGGCGGAAATGAGCAGTTCTTC; CDR3: CSVATGGGNEQFF; V: TRBV29-1; size: many; J: TRBJ2-1; D: TRBD1
DNA: TGTGCCAGCAGCTTAGTAAGGAGCCCCTCTGGGGCCAACGTCCTGACTTTC; CDR3: CASSLVRSPSGANVLTF; V: TRBV11-2; size: -; J: TRBJ2-6; D: -
DNA: TGTGCCAGCAGCTTGGGCTTATGGGGGAACTATGGCTACACCTTC; CDR3: CASSLGLWGNYGYTF; V: TRBV5-8; size: many; J: TRBJ1-2; D: -
DNA: TGTGCCAGCAGTCAGACAGGGACTAGCACAGATACGCAGTATTTT; CDR3: CASSQTGTSTDTQYF; V: TRBV25-1; size: many; J: TRBJ2-3; D: -
DNA: TGTGCCAGCAGTTTAGCGGAGAGCTCCTACAATGAGCAGTTCTTC; CDR3: CASSLAESSYNEQFF; V: TRBV6-5; size: many; J: TRBJ2-1; D: -
DNA: TGCGCCAGCAGCTTGGGATCCTCCTTCAATGAGCAGTTCTTC; CDR3: CASSLGSSFNEQFF; V: TRBV5-1; size: many; J: TRBJ2-1; D: -
DNA: TGCGCCAGCAGCTTGGCCGGTGGGGGCCTGGCCAACGTCCTGACTTTC; CDR3: CASSLAGGGLANVLTF; V: TRBV5-1; size: many; J: TRBJ2-6; D: -
DNA: TGTGCCACCAGTGATTTGGGACACCGTAGCACAGATACGCAGTATTTT; CDR3: CATSDLGHRSTDTQYF; V: TRBV24-1; size: many; J: TRBJ2-3; D: -
DNA: TGTGCCAGCAGAGTGGATTTGAGCTCCTACGAGCAGTACTTC; CDR3: CASRVDLSSYEQYF; V: TRBV2; size: many; J: TRBJ2-7; D: -
DNA: TGTGCCAGCAGTCGGGACAGAATTAACACCGGGGAGCTGTTTTTT; CDR3: CASSRDRINTGELFF; V: TRBV7-9; size: many; J: TRBJ2-2; D: TRBD1
DNA: TGTGCCACCCCAACAGAGGGTCCGCAGTATTTT; CDR3: CATPTEGPQYF; V: TRBV19; size: few; J: TRBJ2-3; D: -
DNA: TGCGCCAGCAGCTTGGGACAGGGGGCTCATGGCTACACCTTC; CDR3: CASSLGQGAHGYTF; V: TRBV5-1; size: many; J: TRBJ1-2; D: TRBD1
DNA: TGTGCCAGCGGCCCCGGGTCAGAGGGAGAGCAGTTCTTC; CDR3: CASGPGSEGEQFF; V: TRBV7-3; size: many; J: TRBJ2-1; D: -
DNA: TGTGCCAGCAGCGCGGACCCTGGGGATACGCAGTATTTT; CDR3: CASSADPGDTQYF; V: TRBV7-2; size: many; J: TRBJ2-3; D: -
DNA: TGTGCCAGCAGGGATGCTGGACTGTTTAATGAGCAGTTCTTC; CDR3: CASRDAGLFNEQFF; V: TRBV12-3/TRBV12-4; size: -; J: TRBJ2-1; D: -
DNA: TGTGCCCCCAAAGGGCGGATTCAGTACTTC; CDR3: CAPKGRIQYF; V: TRBV10-3; size: many; J: TRBJ2-4; D: -
DNA: TGCAGCGGATCACGACAGGGTTCATCAGAGACCCAGTACTTC; CDR3: CSGSRQGSSETQYF; V: TRBV29-1; size: many; J: TRBJ2-5; D: TRBD1
DNA: TGTGCCAGCAGCCGAAGAGTGACAGGGGGCGTTCAGCCCCAGCATTTT; CDR3: CASSRRVTGGVQPQHF; V: TRBV28; size: many; J: TRBJ1-5; D: TRBD1
DNA: TGTGCCAGCACCCAAGGGGCTAGCGGGAGACACTACAATGAGCAGTTCTTC; CDR3: CASTQGASGRHYNEQFF; V: TRBV3-1; size: -; J: TRBJ2-1; D: TRBD2
DNA: TGTGCCACCAGTGACGAGGGGAGGTTGCCTGAGCAGTTCTTC; CDR3: CATSDEGRLPEQFF; V: TRBV24-1; size: many; J: TRBJ2-1; D: -
DNA: TGTGCCATCAGTGAGTCACAGGCAGAGACCCAGTACTTC; CDR3: CAISESQAETQYF; V: TRBV10-3; size: many; J: TRBJ2-5; D: -
DNA: TGTGCCAGCAGCCGCTGGACCGCGGGGAGTGAAAAACTGTTTTTT; CDR3: CASSRWTAGSEKLFF; V: TRBV13; size: few; J: TRBJ1-4; D: -
DNA: TGTGCCAGCAGTGCACAGGGTTTAGCTGGAAACACCATATATTTT; CDR3: CASSAQGLAGNTIYF; V: TRBV12-3/TRBV12-4; size: few; J: TRBJ1-3; D: -
DNA: TGTGCCAGCAGCCCCCGGACAGGGAGGCCCTACGAGCAGTACTTC; CDR3: CASSPRTGRPYEQYF; V: TRBV7-2; size: many; J: TRBJ2-7; D: TRBD1
DNA: TGTGCCAGCAGCCCTATGGACAGGGGGCGGAATGGCTACACCTTC; CDR3: CASSPMDRGRNGYTF; V: TRBV3-1; size: -; J: TRBJ1-2; D: TRBD1
DNA: TGTGCCAGTAGTAGAAGACAGACGCATTCAATGGAGACCCAGTACTTC; CDR3: CASSRRQTHSMETQYF; V: TRBV19; size: few; J: TRBJ2-5; D: -